This T cell receptor beta chain was obtained from a study of shared clonotypes between healthy human individuals. Study-wide findings and caveats: Represented genetic and exposure-history diversity was restricted by having few donors.

Of note for this clone: No antigen is known for it.

This CDR3 has 14 amino acids. V shed 5 bases and J 5 bases; nucleotides not matched to a gene: 8. CDR1 is SGHTA, CDR2 FQGNSA, per germline. Per the original methods: ImmunoSEQ output lacked quality scores and full-length reads, limiting matched filtering. This table comes from immunoSEQ multiplex PCR, and its TCRdb copy is limited to in-frame clones, with some not included. V, J and clone size derive from that table, while D and trimming were established from the DNA sequence. The sample includes around 510,000 clones, around three quarters of them seen just once. The V and J genes are TRBV7-2 and TRBJ1-2; 7 bases match TRBD1. The source of this sequence is a woman between 35 and 50 years old in good health. Some clones in this sample may be carry-over from other donors' samples. The sample consisted of PBMCs. The CDR3 here is CASSVAGGSYGYTF. The CDR3 region has the DNA TGTGCCAGCAGCGTGGCAGGGGGGTCGTATGGCTACACCTTC.